This passage covers 21 T cell receptor beta chains from one sample sequenced in a study of blood T cell repertoires in COVID-19. Generated by immunoSEQ multiplex PCR, the TCRdb table keeps only in-frame clones and is missing some. This sample has approximately 240,000 clones; over 80% occur once, and the top ten carry more than 5.5%. The specimen sequenced was peripheral blood. These receptors were obtained from a human donor in a cohort sampled during active COVID-19.

The rearrangement uses TRBV11-2 and TRBJ1-2; tentative D call: TRBD1 (5 bases). V was shortened by 1 base and J by 4 bases, with 7 bases between the two germline ends. Germline CDR1 SGHAT, CDR2 FQNNGV. CDR3 length: 13 residues. CDR3 sequence reads: CASSLGGIYGYTF. Written as DNA, the CDR3 is TGTGCCAGCAGCTTAGGGGGCATCTATGGCTACACCTTC. Looking up the rest from reference TRBV11-2 and TRBJ1-2 gives the full variable domain: EAGVAQSPRYKIIEKRQSVAFWCNPISGHATLYWYQQILGQGPKLLIQFQNNGVVDDSQLPKDRFSAERLKGVDSTLKIQPAKLEDSAVYLCASSLGGIYGYTFGSGTRLTVV.

The chain recombines TRBV7-3 with TRBJ2-3; no firm D call. Germline V gives CDR1 SGHTA, CDR2 FQGTGA. This CDR3 has 12 amino acids. The V and J ends lost 4 bases and 0 bases respectively, with 2 bases between them. CDR3 residues: CASSSSTDTQYF. The CDR3 bases are TGTGCCAGCAGCTCAAGCACAGATACGCAGTATTTT.

This clone was counted at least ten times. This chain joins TRBV19 and TRBJ1-4, with 8 positions matching TRBD1. After removal of 5 bases from V and 7 bases from J, the junction contained 9 bases not matched to a gene. This CDR3 is built from 15 residues. Germline-derived CDR1 and CDR2 are LNHDA and SQIVND (reference sequence). CDR3 region: CASSFGQGNSEKLFF. The DNA for the CDR3 is TGTGCCAGTAGTTTCGGACAGGGCAATTCTGAAAAACTGTTTTTT.

CDR3 amino acids: CASSRGGAGNTIYF. CDR3 coding DNA: TGTGCCAGCAGCCGAGGGGGGGCTGGAAACACCATATATTTT. The chain is built from TRBV6-2 or TRBV6-3 and TRBJ1-3; D perhaps matches TRBD1 (6 bases). Trimming pared 6 bases from V and 2 bases from J, leaving 11 bases between. CDR1 and CDR2 (germline): MNHEY, SVGEGT. This CDR3 spans 14 amino acids.

This chain joins TRBV28 and TRBJ2-3; 12 bases fit TRBD2. The CDR3 has 16 residues. CDR1 MDHEN and CDR2 SYDVKM come from the germline V gene. J gave up 2 bases and V 5 bases, and 5 bases lay outside the gene matches. In DNA form, the CDR3 reads TGTGCCAGCAGTCCTAGCGGGAGGGCCTTCACAGATACGCAGTATTTT. It translates to CASSPSGRAFTDTQYF.

V usage is TRBV3-1 (or the pseudogene TRBV3-2) and J usage is TRBJ2-3; D gene unclear. Germline V gives CDR1 LGHDT, CDR2 YNNKEL (reference sequence). The V gene lost 0 bases and the J gene lost 4 bases, with 11 bases spanning the gap. The CDR3 totals 15 residues. The CDR3 sequence: CASSQEQRYSDTQYF. Here the CDR3 DNA reads TGTGCCAGCAGCCAAGAGCAGCGATATTCAGATACGCAGTATTTT.

The J gene is TRBJ2-5, the V gene TRBV10-2, with D perhaps matching TRBD1 (6 bases). V was shortened by 4 bases and J by 2 bases, with 11 bases between the two germline ends. Germline V gene lookup returns CDR1 WSHSY and CDR2 SAAADI. The CDR3 runs 14 residues. CDR3 loop: CASSGTVIQETQYF. CDR3 nucleotides: TGCGCCAGCAGTGGGACAGTAATACAAGAGACCCAGTACTTC.

Only a few counts were recorded for this clone. This chain uses TRBV7-3 with TRBJ2-3; 14 bases are a match to TRBD2. The CDR3 contains 14 residues. The germline V gene encodes CDR1 SGHTA and CDR2 FQGTGA. J lost 8 bases, V lost 4 bases, and 2 bases had no gene match. The CDR3 region is CASSSGLAGGTQYF. In DNA form, the CDR3 reads TGTGCCAGCAGCTCCGGACTAGCGGGGGGTACGCAGTATTTT.

The chain links TRBV5-4 to TRBJ2-5, with 7 nucleotides matching TRBD1. Germline V gives CDR1 SGHNT, CDR2 YYREEE (reference sequence). J was trimmed by 2 bases and V by 0 bases; bases with no gene match: 4. The CDR3 totals 15 residues. In nucleotides, the CDR3 is TGTGCCAGCAGCTTGGAGGCCAGGGGGCAAGAGACCCAGTACTTC. Protein product: CASSLEARGQETQYF.

Remarks on this clone: This CDR3 is also generated by other DNA sequences in the sample. The chain links TRBV3-1 (or the pseudogene TRBV3-2) to TRBJ1-3, with D uncertain. The CDR3 length is 16 residues. V lost 1 base, J lost 0 bases, and 10 bases lay in between. Germline CDR1 and CDR2: LGHDT and YNNKEL (reference sequence). The CDR3 sequence is CASSQGGTSSGNTIYF. CDR3 in DNA: TGTGCCAGCAGCCAAGGAGGCACCAGCTCTGGAAACACCATATATTTT.

This sequence joins TRBV7-9 and TRBJ2-7; 7 bases fit TRBD1. Looked up from germline, CDR1 is SEHNR and CDR2 is FQNEAQ (reference sequence). V dropped 1 base and J dropped 1; count of bases not matched to a gene: 7. The CDR3 is 16 residues long. CDR3 sequence (DNA): TGTGCCAGCAGCTTAGGTTATGGACAGGATTCCTACGAGCAGTACTTC. Residues: CASSLGYGQDSYEQYF.

The V call is TRBV7-9, the J call TRBJ1-1, with D uncertain. There are 15 residues in the CDR3. Trimming cost V 4 bases and J 1 base, with 13 bases left between them. Germline CDR1 SEHNR, CDR2 FQNEAQ (reference sequence). CDR3 amino acids: CASSSPSGKNTEAFF. The CDR3 bases are TGTGCCAGCAGCTCGCCATCGGGAAAGAACACTGAAGCTTTCTTT.

The chain links TRBV12-3 or TRBV12-4 to TRBJ2-5; perhaps TRBD1 as D (5 bases). This CDR3 has 13 amino acids. V lost 5 bases and J 4 bases, leaving 11 bases between the germline ends. CDR3 nucleotides: TGTGCCAGCAGTGAACAGGATGGAGAGACCCAGTACTTC. This gives the protein CASSEQDGETQYF.

In this sample, this clone turned up a few times. The rearrangement links TRBV4-2 to TRBJ2-3; D call uncertain. Germline CDR1 is LGHNA and CDR2 is YNFKEQ. V shed 5 bases and J shed 6 bases, with 12 bases lying between them. The CDR3 loop spans 13 amino acids. The CDR3 coding sequence is TGTGCCAGCAGCTCCCGACCTAGGGATACGCAGTATTTT. Its translation is CASSSRPRDTQYF.

J is TRBJ2-6 and V is TRBV6-5; D not certain. CDR1 is MNHEY, CDR2 SVGAGI, per germline. The CDR3 sequence is 14 residues long. V lost 0 bases and J lost 9, with 9 bases in between. CDR3 sequence: CASSYSRFNNVLTF. The CDR3 coding sequence is TGTGCCAGCAGTTACTCCCGGTTTAACAACGTCCTGACTTTC.

V gene TRBV11-1 combines with J gene TRBJ1-1; 7 bases line up with TRBD1. The J segment lost 11 bases and the V segment lost 4 bases, leaving 7 bases of the junction unmatched. Germline-derived CDR1 and CDR2 are SGHAT and FQDESV (reference sequence). The CDR3 is 12 residues long. CDR3 residues: CASSYRTGRAFF. The CDR3 nucleotides read TGTGCCAGCAGCTACCGGACAGGTCGGGCTTTCTTT.

The chain employs TRBV5-5 and TRBJ2-2; 9 nucleotides line up with TRBD1. Unmatched junction bases numbered 11, after V lost 4 bases and J lost 4 bases. Germline-derived CDR1 and CDR2 are SGHKS and YYEKEE (reference sequence). This CDR3 contains 17 residues. CDR3 residues: CASSEGWDRVRTGELFF. Written as DNA, the CDR3 is TGTGCCAGCAGCGAAGGATGGGACAGGGTACGCACCGGGGAGCTGTTTTTT.

This clone was counted only a few times. J is TRBJ2-7 and V is TRBV6-2 or TRBV6-3, with 7 bases lining up with TRBD2. This CDR3 contains 14 residues. Losses at the gene ends were 4 bases for V and 0 bases for J; bases not matched to a gene: 3. Germline lookup yields CDR1 MNHEY and CDR2 SVGEGT. The CDR3 protein is CASSSGGYSYEQYF. CDR3 nucleotide sequence: TGTGCCAGCAGTTCCGGGGGGTACTCCTACGAGCAGTACTTC.

V usage is TRBV5-5 and J usage is TRBJ2-7; TRBD1 aligns across 10 bases. V was pared by 7 bases and J by 2 bases, with 12 bases of the junction left unmatched. Germline CDR1 and CDR2: SGHKS and YYEKEE (reference sequence). This CDR3 is built from 16 residues. DNA of the CDR3: TGTGCCAGCTCTCTGTGGGACAGGGGCGGGGCCTACGAGCAGTACTTC. It yields the protein CASSLWDRGGAYEQYF.

This clone has a handful of counts. The CDR3 bases are TGTGCCAGCAGGGCAGGGGGTTCCTACGAGCAGTACTTC. It is translated as CASRAGGSYEQYF. This chain uses TRBV2 with TRBJ2-7, with TRBD1 matching 7 bases. The length of the CDR3 is 13 residues. The V gene's germline CDR1 is SNHLY and CDR2 FYNNEI. V lost 6 bases, J lost 1 base, and 3 bases stayed unmatched.

This clone has a single count. The chain couples TRBV28 to TRBJ2-1, with 8 positions matching TRBD2. Germline V lookup: CDR1 MDHEN, CDR2 SYDVKM. The CDR3 consists of 14 residues. V dropped 3 bases and J dropped 9; count of bases not matched to a gene: 7. CDR3 sequence reads: CASSFGGRMSEQFF. The DNA of the CDR3 is TGTGCCAGCAGTTTCGGCGGGAGGATGAGTGAGCAGTTCTTC.